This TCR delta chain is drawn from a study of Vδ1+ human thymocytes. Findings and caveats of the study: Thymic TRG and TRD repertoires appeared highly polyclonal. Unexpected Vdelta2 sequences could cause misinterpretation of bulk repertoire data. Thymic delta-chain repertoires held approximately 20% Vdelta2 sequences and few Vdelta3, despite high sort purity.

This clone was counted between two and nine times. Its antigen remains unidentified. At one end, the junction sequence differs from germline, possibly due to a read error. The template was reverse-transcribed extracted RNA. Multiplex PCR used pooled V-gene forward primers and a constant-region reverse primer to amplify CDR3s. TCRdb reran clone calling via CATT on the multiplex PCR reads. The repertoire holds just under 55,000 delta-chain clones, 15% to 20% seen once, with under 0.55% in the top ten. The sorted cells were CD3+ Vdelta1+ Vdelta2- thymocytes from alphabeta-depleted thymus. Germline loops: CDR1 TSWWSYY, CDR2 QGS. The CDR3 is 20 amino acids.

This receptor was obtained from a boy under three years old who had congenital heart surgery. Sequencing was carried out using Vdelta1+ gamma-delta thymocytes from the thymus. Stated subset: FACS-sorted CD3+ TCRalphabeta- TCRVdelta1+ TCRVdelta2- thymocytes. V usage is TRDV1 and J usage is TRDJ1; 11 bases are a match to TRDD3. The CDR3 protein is CALGEPYSLGDTHSTDKLIF. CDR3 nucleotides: TGTGCTCTGGGGGAGCCCTATTCCTTGGGGGATACGCATTCCACCGATAAACTCATCTTT.